A single sample gave rise to the 24 T cell receptor beta chains below, sequenced in a study of cytomegalovirus exposure and HLA in healthy donors. A multiplex PCR was run with 60 Vbeta primers and 13 Jbeta primers. Sequencing was performed with immunoSEQ multiplex PCR; in TCRdb, only in-frame clones are kept and a portion is missing. The table records roughly 140,000 clones, around 80% of them present only once. Sequencing was done on a sample of PBMCs. The receptors originated from a female donor in good health and CMV-seronegative.

The chain couples TRBV7-2 to TRBJ1-1; 7 bases fit TRBD1. The CDR3 is 14 residues long. The J segment lost 9 bases and the V segment lost 5 bases, leaving 12 bases of the junction unmatched. CDR1 is SGHTA, CDR2 FQGNSA, per germline. The CDR3 is CASSARQGIIKAFF. For the CDR3, the DNA is TGTGCCAGCAGCGCTCGACAGGGAATAATTAAAGCTTTCTTT.

This clone has a handful of counts. This chain joins TRBV6-5 and TRBJ1-1; tentative D call: TRBD1 (6 bases). V shed 6 bases and J shed 0 bases, with 14 bases lying between them. The germline gives CDR1 MNHEY, CDR2 SVGAGI. This CDR3 is built from 15 residues. CDR3 region: CASRRTGLMNTEAFF. The CDR3 DNA reads TGTGCCAGCAGGAGAACAGGGTTGATGAACACTGAAGCTTTCTTT.

The CDR3 protein is CASSPGGGTEAFF. The CDR3, as DNA: TGTGCCAGCAGCCCGGGGGGGGGAACTGAAGCTTTCTTT. This chain connects TRBV9 to TRBJ1-1; D might be TRBD1 (5 bases). Looked up from germline, CDR1 is SGDLS and CDR2 is YYNGEE. CDR3 length equals 13 residues. Trimming left V 4 bases short and J 5 bases short, with 12 bases between.

The V call is TRBV30, the J call TRBJ2-5; D gene uncertain. The J call may be mistaken, given a closer DNA end match to TRBJ2-7. The CDR3 length is 12 residues. Per the germline V gene, CDR1 is GTSNPN and CDR2 is SVGIG (reference sequence). CDR3 loop: CAWSVSSYEQYF. The CDR3 DNA is TGTGCCTGGAGTGTTAGCTCCTACGAGCAGTACTTC.

The chain carries TRBV15 and TRBJ1-1, with TRBD1 identical over 8 bases. J lost 4 bases, V lost 3 bases, and 13 bases had no gene match. This CDR3 is 17 amino acids long. Germline CDR1 LNHNV, CDR2 YYDKDF (reference sequence). CDR3 sequence (DNA): TGTGCCACCAGCAGGGGGACAGGAGGTGGTTTGGGCACTGAAGCTTTCTTT. Amino acid sequence: CATSRGTGGGLGTEAFF. Using reference TRBV15 and TRBJ1-1 for the parts outside the CDR3, the full variable domain is DAMVIQNPRYQVTQFGKPVTLSCSQTLNHNVMYWYQQKSSQAPKLLFHYYDKDFNNEADTPDNFQSRRPNTSFCFLDIRSPGLGDTAMYLCATSRGTGGGLGTEAFFGQGTRLTVV.

The rearrangement joins TRBV30 to TRBJ1-1, with 7 bases fitting TRBD1. The CDR3 has 12 amino acids. V trimming: 3 bases; J trimming: 4 bases; junction bases outside the gene matches: 2. Germline CDR1 reads GTSNPN; CDR2 reads SVGIG (reference sequence). The CDR3 region has the DNA TGTGCCTGGAGACAGGGGACCACTGAAGCTTTCTTT. This translates into CAWRQGTTEAFF.

This chain connects TRBV7-8 to TRBJ2-7; no definite D call. The CDR3 is made up of 13 amino acids. V dropped 3 bases and J dropped 2 bases, with 8 bases sitting between them. Germline values: CDR1 SGHVS, CDR2 FQNEAQ. The CDR3 is CASSFRDTYEQYF. DNA for the CDR3: TGTGCCAGCAGCTTCCGAGACACCTACGAGCAGTACTTC.

This clone was found a few times. This chain uses TRBV30 with TRBJ2-1, with a possible D match to TRBD2 (5 bases). Germline values: CDR1 GTSNPN, CDR2 SVGIG (reference sequence). CDR3 size: 15 residues. V lost 2 bases and J 3 bases, leaving 14 bases between the germline ends. CDR3 DNA: TGTGCCTGGAGTAGATTTAAGCGGAACTACAATGAGCAGTTCTTC. Residues: CAWSRFKRNYNEQFF.

As regards this clone: At one end, the junction sequence differs from germline, possibly due to a read error. This chain uses TRBV7-7 with TRBJ2-3; 12 bases align to TRBD2. CDR1 and CDR2 (germline): SSHAT, FNYEAQ (reference sequence). There are 15 residues in the CDR3. The CDR3 region has the DNA TGTGCTAGCAGCCCCGCTAGCGGGGGGGCAGATACGCAGTATTTT. Translating it yields CASSPASGGADTQYF.

This clone turned up a few times. The V and J genes are TRBV6-6 and TRBJ2-7; maybe TRBD1 (6 bases). V was pared by 6 bases and J by 2 bases, with 11 bases between. Germline V gene sequence: CDR1 MNHNY, CDR2 SVGAGI (reference sequence). The CDR3 extends over 13 amino acids. The CDR3 reads CASRSTGTYEQYF. DNA of the CDR3: TGTGCCAGCAGGTCTACAGGGACCTACGAGCAGTACTTC.

The V and J genes are TRBV2 and TRBJ2-1; 11 nucleotides line up with TRBD1. The CDR3 is made up of 17 amino acids. Losses at the gene ends were 3 bases for V and 3 bases for J; bases not matched to a gene: 7. Per germline, CDR1 SNHLY and CDR2 FYNNEI. The CDR3 here is CASSDPRDRGGYNEQFF. The CDR3 DNA sequence: TGTGCCAGCAGTGACCCCCGGGACAGGGGGGGCTACAATGAGCAGTTCTTC.

This clone was observed a single time. The V and J genes are TRBV7-3 and TRBJ1-4; no clear D gene. Trimming left V 3 bases short and J 0 bases short, with 5 bases between. Germline values: CDR1 SGHTA, CDR2 FQGTGA. This CDR3 is built from 14 residues. The CDR3 spells CASSFDTTNEKLFF. For the CDR3, the DNA is TGTGCCAGCAGCTTCGACACAACTAATGAAAAACTGTTTTTT.

V is TRBV6-1 and J is TRBJ1-1; tentatively, D is TRBD1 (6 bases). Germline V gene lookup returns CDR1 MNHNS and CDR2 SASEGT. Trimming removed 4 bases at V and 11 bases at J, with 20 bases between. The CDR3 totals 14 residues. The CDR3 nucleotides are TGTGCCAGCAGTGCAAGACAGGTTGTTATCGGGGCTTTCTTT. This translates into CASSARQVVIGAFF.

The rearrangement links TRBV11-2 to TRBJ1-3; TRBD1 is a possible D gene (6 bases). Germline lookup yields CDR1 SGHAT and CDR2 FQNNGV. Trimming pared 3 bases from V and 2 bases from J, leaving 14 bases between. The CDR3 consists of 16 residues. CDR3 sequence reads: CASSFWAGAAGNTIYF. The DNA of the CDR3 is TGTGCCAGCAGCTTTTGGGCGGGGGCCGCTGGAAACACCATATATTTT.

CDR3 bases: TGCAGCGTTGTGGAGGGTGTAGGCACTGAAGCTTTCTTT. Protein: CSVVEGVGTEAFF. The chain couples TRBV29-1 to TRBJ1-1; D gene uncertain. The germline CDR1 and CDR2 sequences are SQVTM and ANQGSEA. This CDR3 spans 13 amino acids. V lost 4 bases to trimming and J lost 4 bases, with 13 bases between them.

The count of this clone is one. The rearrangement uses TRBV4-1 and TRBJ2-2; maybe TRBD1 (6 bases). CDR1 and CDR2 (germline): MGHRA, YSYEKL. This CDR3 has 16 residues. Trimming took 4 bases from V and 5 from J, leaving 17 bases between them. CDR3 in DNA: TGCGCCAGCAGCCCCCTCATGGACAGAGGTACCGGGGAGCTGTTTTTT. Translation: CASSPLMDRGTGELFF.

The chain carries TRBV7-8 and TRBJ1-6; weak D call: TRBD1 (5 bases). The CDR3 is made up of 14 amino acids. Trimming cost V 5 bases and J 7 bases, with 12 bases left between them. Germline V gene lookup returns CDR1 SGHVS and CDR2 FQNEAQ. CDR3 DNA sequence: TGTGCCAGCAGCCCGAAAGGGGCAAATTCACCCCTCCACTTT. Its protein is CASSPKGANSPLHF.

This sequence joins TRBV19 and TRBJ1-3; D is possibly TRBD1 (5 bases). CDR1 is LNHDA and CDR2 is SQIVND in the germline V gene (reference sequence). The V end was cut by 9 bases, the J end by 0 bases, with 12 bases between. This CDR3 has 14 amino acids. CDR3 in amino acids: CASSPGVSGNTIYF. The CDR3 region has the DNA TGTGCCAGCAGCCCGGGGGTCTCTGGAAACACCATATATTTT.

This chain connects TRBV11-2 to TRBJ2-2; 11 bases map to TRBD1. CDR1 and CDR2 from the germline V gene are SGHAT and FQNNGV. The CDR3 contains 16 residues. V lost 5 bases, J lost 3 bases, and 5 bases stayed unmatched. The CDR3 is CASSRGDRGYTGELFF. The CDR3 DNA reads as TGTGCCAGCAGCCGCGGGGACAGGGGGTACACCGGGGAGCTGTTTTTT.

V gene TRBV5-1 combines with J gene TRBJ2-1, with D possibly TRBD1 on 5 matching bases. Germline assignment: CDR1 SGHRS and CDR2 YFSETQ. Deletions cut 7 bases from V and 8 bases from J, with 16 bases between. The CDR3 has 13 residues. The CDR3 loop reads CASFKDISHEQFF. Here the CDR3 DNA reads TGCGCCAGCTTCAAGGACATATCTCATGAGCAGTTCTTC.

This chain joins TRBV5-1 and TRBJ2-7; maybe TRBD1 (6 bases). The V end was cut by 4 bases, the J end by 1 base, with 9 bases between. This CDR3 has 13 amino acids. Germline V gives CDR1 SGHRS, CDR2 YFSETQ. The CDR3 sequence is CASSKQGSYEQYF. CDR3 sequence (DNA): TGCGCCAGCAGCAAACAGGGTTCCTACGAGCAGTACTTC.

This clone was recorded a few times. V gene TRBV5-6 combines with J gene TRBJ1-2; 7 positions match TRBD1. Germline CDR1 reads SGHDT; CDR2 reads YYEEEE. With 1 base clipped from V and 4 bases from J, the junction kept 7 bases outside the gene matches. The CDR3 consists of 15 residues. The CDR3 protein is CASSLFGRDSYGYTF. CDR3 nucleotides: TGTGCCAGCAGCTTGTTTGGCCGGGACAGCTATGGCTACACCTTC.

About this clone: Germline and junction disagree at one end, which may indicate a read error. The genes are TRBV2 and TRBJ2-5; the D gene is possibly TRBD1 (6 bases). The germline V gene has CDR1 SNHLY and CDR2 FYNNEI. The CDR3 covers 13 residues. The CDR3: CASSDLLGGVRDF. For the CDR3, the DNA is TGTGCCAGCAGTGACCTCTTAGGGGGAGTCCGAGACTTC.

The chain employs TRBV19 and TRBJ1-1; TRBD1 is a possible D gene (5 bases). The V gene's germline CDR1 is LNHDA and CDR2 SQIVND (reference sequence). V lost 3 bases and J lost 5, with 13 bases in between. CDR3 length: 14 amino acids. The CDR3 DNA reads as TGTGCCAGTAGTATCGGCTCTCGGGGGACTGAAGCTTTCTTT. Translating it yields CASSIGSRGTEAFF. Full variable domain (outside the CDR3, taken from reference TRBV19 and TRBJ1-1): DGGITQSPKYLFRKEGQNVTLSCEQNLNHDAMYWYRQDPGQGLRLIYYSQIVNDFQKGDIAEGYSVSREKKESFPLTVTSAQKNPTAFYLCASSIGSRGTEAFFGQGTRLTVV.